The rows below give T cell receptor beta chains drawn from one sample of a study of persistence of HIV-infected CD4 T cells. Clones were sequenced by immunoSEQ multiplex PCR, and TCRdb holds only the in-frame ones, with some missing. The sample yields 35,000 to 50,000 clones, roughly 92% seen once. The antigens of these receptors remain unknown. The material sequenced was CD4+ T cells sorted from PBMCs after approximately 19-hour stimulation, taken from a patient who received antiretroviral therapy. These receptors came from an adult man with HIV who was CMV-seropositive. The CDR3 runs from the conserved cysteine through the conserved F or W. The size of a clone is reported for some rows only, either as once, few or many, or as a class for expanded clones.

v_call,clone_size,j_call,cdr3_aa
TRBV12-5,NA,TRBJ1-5,CASGWVFDSFSNQPQHF
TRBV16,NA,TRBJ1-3,CASSQGGPTLNTIYF
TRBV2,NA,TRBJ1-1,CASSEWGNFEAFF
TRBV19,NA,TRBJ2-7,CASSRGQGYSYEQYF
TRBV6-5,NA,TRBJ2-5,CASSYFRTGGRETQYF
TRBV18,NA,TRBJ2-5,CASSPLDRVETQYF
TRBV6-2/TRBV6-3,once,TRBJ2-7,CASSQTSYEQYF
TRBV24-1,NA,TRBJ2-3,CATSDLRTTDTQYF
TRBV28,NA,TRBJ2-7,CASSFGVQYF
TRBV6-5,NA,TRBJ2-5,CASRRQPKETQYF
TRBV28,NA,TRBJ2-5,CASSWSYRGVGTQYF
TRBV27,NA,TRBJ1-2,CASSSGGGNYGYTF
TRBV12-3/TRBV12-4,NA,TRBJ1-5,CASSLGNQPQHF
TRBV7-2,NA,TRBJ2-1,CASSLRVDSHNEQFF
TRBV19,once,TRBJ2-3,CASKGGRELTDTQYF
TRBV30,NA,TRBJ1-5,CAWSENSNQPQHF
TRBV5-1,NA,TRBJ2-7,CASSPTLVRATYEQYF
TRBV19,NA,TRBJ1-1,CATILWTEAFF
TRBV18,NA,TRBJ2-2,CASSRTDTGELFF
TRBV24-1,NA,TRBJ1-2,CATSDERTGPHYGYTF
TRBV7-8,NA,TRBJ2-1,CASSSYFEISSYNEQFF
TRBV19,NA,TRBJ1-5,CASSIDFGTGVDQPQHF
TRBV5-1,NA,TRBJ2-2,CASSLLTATGELFF
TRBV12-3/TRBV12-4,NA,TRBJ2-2,CASSPSNTGELFF
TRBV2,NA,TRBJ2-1,CASSGSSGGVYNEQFF
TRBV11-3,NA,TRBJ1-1,CASSPGAVNTEAFF
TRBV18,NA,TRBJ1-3,CASSPPGVGGNTIYF
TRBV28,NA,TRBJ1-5,CASSLNPGRGNQPQHF
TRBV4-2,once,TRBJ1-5,CASSPQLRGGNQPQHF
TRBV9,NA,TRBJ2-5,CASSVTQETQYF
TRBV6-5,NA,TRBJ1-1,CAIDKGRTEAFF
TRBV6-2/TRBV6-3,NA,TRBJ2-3,CASSYMGLTTDTQYF
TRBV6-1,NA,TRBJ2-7,CASSEGGGALHEQYF
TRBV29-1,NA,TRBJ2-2,CSVSKGAFNTGELFF
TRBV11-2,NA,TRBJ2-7,CASSLGSGGTYEQYF
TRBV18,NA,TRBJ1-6,CASSPRGGADSPLHF
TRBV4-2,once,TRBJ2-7,CASSQSLAAEGWKYEQYF
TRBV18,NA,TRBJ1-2,CASSGDGYTF
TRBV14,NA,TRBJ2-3,CASSQDKAGGPPDTQYF
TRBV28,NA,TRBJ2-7,CASTSPGARTYEQYF
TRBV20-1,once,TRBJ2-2,CSASRETQNTGELFF
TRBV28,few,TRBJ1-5,CASKQGAVWPQHF
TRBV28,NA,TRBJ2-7,CASSPPGQGVYEQYF
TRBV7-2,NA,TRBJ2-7,CASSLAGLAGDPYEQYF
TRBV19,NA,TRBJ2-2,CASAGQGTGELFF
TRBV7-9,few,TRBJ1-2,CASSLDGQGIGGYTF
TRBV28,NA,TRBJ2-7,CASSLKGLGSGEQYF
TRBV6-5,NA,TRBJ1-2,CASSYRAGDGYTF
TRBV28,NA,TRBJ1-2,CASSPGGLNYGYTF
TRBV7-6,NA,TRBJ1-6,CASSRAGQYNSPLHF
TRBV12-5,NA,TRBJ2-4,CASGLVGGARNIQYF
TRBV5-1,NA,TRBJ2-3,CASSSGVGGGLDTDTQYF
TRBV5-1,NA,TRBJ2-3,CASRKTGGSHTSTDTQYF
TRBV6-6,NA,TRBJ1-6,CASTHLGEESPLHF
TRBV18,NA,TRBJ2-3,CASSPGTGDTDTQYF